The T cell receptor beta chain under discussion was sequenced for a study of blood T cell repertoires in COVID-19 (dated by TCRdb to the early 2020s). Looking at the study overall: The collaborator samples originated in the United States, Italy and Spain and spanned the acute and convalescent phases of COVID-19. The repertoires were made available in a free public database intended to serve as a resource for research on the immune response to SARS-CoV-2. Sample metadata almost always included a de-identified subject ID, COVID-19 status, age in years and sex. The prospective study material was composed of cDNA or gDNA derived from T cells, B-cell-depleted T cells, or PBMCs. The samples were drawn from the first 160 participants of the ongoing ImmuneRACE study and from some 1,300 subjects provided by 6 global collaborators. Deeply sampled blood TCRbeta repertoires from subjects exposed to, actively infected with, or recovered from COVID-19 were included in the dataset. HLA class I and class II types, where available, came from metadata supplied by the sample provider rather than from assay-based typing.

With respect to this clone: Its cognate antigen has yet to be identified. No base-level quality is on record; no much larger clone is a single base apart.

The investigation overall reported the following: The amount of clinical and demographic metadata varied by source and participant and was provided uncurated.

One collaborating source in Seattle enrolled patients while the patients were actively infected and followed the patients over time throughout the course of disease. Whole blood was collected in K2EDTA tubes by collaborating institutions according to the institutions' own protocols. For TCRbeta analysis, collaborator samples were shipped as frozen whole blood, as isolated PBMCs, or as DNA extracted from either sample type. TCRbeta CDR3 regions were amplified from genomic DNA by means of the immunoSEQ Assay, a bias-controlled multiplex PCR. The study's own analysis went as follows. The number of nucleated cells in each sample was estimated by amplification of reference gene primers within the assay. Sequence reads were collapsed and filtered to measure the absolute abundance of every unique TCRbeta CDR3 rearrangement. For each sample, productive Simpson clonality was calculated by taking the square root of Simpson's diversity index across productive rearrangements. The table was pulled from immuneACCESS by TCRdb, which kept in-frame rearrangements only. Such tables lose some clones; where checked, under half of the loss comes from unresolved V genes, and the rest has no known cause. That table gives V, J and clone size, and the DNA gave D and trimming. This sample gives 55,000 to 70,000 clones in total; 91% of them show up just once. The top ten clones comprise around 7.8% of the sample.

The sequence was collected from a man aged 35-49 years with COVID-19, enrolled during active disease. Sequencing used peripheral blood.

The nucleotide sequence is TGTGCCAGCAGTTCGACCGGGACAGGGGTTACCGGGGAGCTGTTTTTT. Protein translation: CASSSTGTGVTGELFF. The sequence is built from TRBV6-5 and TRBJ2-2, and 10 junctional nucleotides match TRBD1. As encoded in the germline V gene, CDR1 is MNHEY while CDR2 is SVGAGI. The CDR3 holds 16 amino acids from the cysteine to the phenylalanine. Only CDR3 DNA is held: 48 bases, read in frame from base 1. V is cut back by 4 bases and J by 5 bases, with 7 bases in the junction unmatched.